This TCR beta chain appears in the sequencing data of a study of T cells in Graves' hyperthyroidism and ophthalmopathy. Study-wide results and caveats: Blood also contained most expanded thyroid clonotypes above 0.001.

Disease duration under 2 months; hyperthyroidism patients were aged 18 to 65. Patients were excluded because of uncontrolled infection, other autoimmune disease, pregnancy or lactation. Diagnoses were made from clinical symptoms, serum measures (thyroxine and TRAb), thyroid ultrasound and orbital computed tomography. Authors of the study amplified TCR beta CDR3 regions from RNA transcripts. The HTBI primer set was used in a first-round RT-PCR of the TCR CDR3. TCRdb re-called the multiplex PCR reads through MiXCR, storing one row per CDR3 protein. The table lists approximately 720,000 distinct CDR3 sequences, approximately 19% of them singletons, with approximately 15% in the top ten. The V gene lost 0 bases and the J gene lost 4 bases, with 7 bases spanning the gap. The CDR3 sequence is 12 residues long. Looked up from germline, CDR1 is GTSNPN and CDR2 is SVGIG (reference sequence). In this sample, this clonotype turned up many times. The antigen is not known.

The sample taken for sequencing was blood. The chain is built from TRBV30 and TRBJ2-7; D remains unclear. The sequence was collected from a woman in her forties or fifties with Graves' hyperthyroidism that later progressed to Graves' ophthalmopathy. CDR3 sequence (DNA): TGTGCCTGGAGTGTAGAAAGTTACGAGCAGTACTTC. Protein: CAWSVESYEQYF.